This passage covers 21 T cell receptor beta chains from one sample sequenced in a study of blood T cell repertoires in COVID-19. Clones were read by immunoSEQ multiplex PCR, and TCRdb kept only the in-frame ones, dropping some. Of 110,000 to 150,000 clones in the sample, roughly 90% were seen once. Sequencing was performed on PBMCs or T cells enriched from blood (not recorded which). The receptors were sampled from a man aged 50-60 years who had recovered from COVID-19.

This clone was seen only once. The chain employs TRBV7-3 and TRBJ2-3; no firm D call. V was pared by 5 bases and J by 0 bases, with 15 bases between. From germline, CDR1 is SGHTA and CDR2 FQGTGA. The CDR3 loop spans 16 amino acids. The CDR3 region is CASSASGFASTDTQYF. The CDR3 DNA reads TGTGCCAGCAGCGCCTCAGGATTCGCTAGCACAGATACGCAGTATTTT.

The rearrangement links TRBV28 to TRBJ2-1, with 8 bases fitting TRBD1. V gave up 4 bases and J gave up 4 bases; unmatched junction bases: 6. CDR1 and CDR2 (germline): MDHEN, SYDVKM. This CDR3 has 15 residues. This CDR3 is CASSSTGVQYNEQFF. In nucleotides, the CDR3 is TGTGCCAGCAGTTCGACAGGGGTACAGTACAATGAGCAGTTCTTC.

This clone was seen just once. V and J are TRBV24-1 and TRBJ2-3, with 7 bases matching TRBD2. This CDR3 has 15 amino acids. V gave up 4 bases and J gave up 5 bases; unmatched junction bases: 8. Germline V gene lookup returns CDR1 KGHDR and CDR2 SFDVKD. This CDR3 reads CATSEGGTGLDTQYF. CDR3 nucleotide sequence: TGTGCCACCAGTGAGGGGGGGACTGGGCTAGATACGCAGTATTTT.

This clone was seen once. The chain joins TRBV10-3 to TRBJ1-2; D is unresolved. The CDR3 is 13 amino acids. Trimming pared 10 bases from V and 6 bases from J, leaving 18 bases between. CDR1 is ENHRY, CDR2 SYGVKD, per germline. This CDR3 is CATISDKLNGYTF. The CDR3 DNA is TGTGCCACCATCTCAGACAAGCTGAATGGCTACACCTTC.

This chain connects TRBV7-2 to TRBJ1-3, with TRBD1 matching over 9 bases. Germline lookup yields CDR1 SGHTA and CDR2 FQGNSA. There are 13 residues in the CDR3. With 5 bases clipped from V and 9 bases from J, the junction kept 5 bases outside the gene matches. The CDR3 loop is CASSRAGQGTIYF. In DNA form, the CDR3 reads TGTGCCAGCAGCCGGGCGGGACAGGGCACCATATATTTT.

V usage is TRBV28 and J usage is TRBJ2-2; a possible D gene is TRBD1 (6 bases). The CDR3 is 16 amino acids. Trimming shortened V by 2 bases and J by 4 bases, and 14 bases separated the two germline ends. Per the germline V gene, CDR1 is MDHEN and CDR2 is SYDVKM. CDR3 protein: CASSLGGSGVTGELFF. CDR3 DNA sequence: TGTGCCAGCAGTTTAGGGGGCTCAGGGGTCACCGGGGAGCTGTTTTTT. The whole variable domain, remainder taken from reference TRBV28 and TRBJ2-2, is DVKVTQSSRYLVKRTGEKVFLECVQDMDHENMFWYRQDPGLGLRLIYFSYDVKMKEKGDIPEGYSVSREKKERFSLILESASTNQTSMYLCASSLGGSGVTGELFFGEGSRLTVL.

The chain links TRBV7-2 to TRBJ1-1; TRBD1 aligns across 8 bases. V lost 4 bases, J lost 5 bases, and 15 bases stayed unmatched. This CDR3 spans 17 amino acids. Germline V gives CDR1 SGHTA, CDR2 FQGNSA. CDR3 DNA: TGTGCCAGCAGCTCCGCTCTCAGGGGGCGCCGGAGTACTGAAGCTTTCTTT. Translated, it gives CASSSALRGRRSTEAFF.

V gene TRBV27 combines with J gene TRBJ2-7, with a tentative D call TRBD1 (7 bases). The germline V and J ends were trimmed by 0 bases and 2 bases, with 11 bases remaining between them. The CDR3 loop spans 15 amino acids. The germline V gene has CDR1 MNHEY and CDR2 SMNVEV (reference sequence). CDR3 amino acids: CASSLSRGDTYEQYF. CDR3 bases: TGTGCCAGCAGTTTATCCAGGGGGGACACCTACGAGCAGTACTTC.

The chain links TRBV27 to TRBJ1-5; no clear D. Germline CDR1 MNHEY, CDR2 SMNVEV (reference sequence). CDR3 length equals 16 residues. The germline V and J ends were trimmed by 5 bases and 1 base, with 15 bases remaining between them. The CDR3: CASSAKRGGSNQPQHF. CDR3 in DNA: TGTGCCAGCAGTGCGAAAAGAGGAGGGAGCAATCAGCCCCAGCATTTT.

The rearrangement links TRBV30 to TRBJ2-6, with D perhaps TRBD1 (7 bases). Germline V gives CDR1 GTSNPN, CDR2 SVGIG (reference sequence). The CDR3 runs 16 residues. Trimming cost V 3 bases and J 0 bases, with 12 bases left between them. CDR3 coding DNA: TGTGCCTGGAGCGGAGGGGGCACCTCTGGGGCCAACGTCCTGACTTTC. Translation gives CAWSGGGTSGANVLTF.

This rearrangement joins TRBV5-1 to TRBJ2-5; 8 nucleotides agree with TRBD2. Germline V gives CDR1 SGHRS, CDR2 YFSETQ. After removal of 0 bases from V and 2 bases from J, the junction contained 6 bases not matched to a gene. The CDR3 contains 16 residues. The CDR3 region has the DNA TGCGCCAGCAGCTTGGGGTCTAGCGGGCGGCAAGAGACCCAGTACTTC. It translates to CASSLGSSGRQETQYF.

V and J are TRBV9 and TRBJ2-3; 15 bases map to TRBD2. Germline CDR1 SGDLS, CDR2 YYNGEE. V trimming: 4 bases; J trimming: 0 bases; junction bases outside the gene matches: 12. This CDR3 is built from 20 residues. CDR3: CASSTHPWTSGRASTDTQYF. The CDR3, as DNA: TGTGCCAGCAGCACCCACCCCTGGACTAGCGGGAGGGCTAGCACAGATACGCAGTATTTT.

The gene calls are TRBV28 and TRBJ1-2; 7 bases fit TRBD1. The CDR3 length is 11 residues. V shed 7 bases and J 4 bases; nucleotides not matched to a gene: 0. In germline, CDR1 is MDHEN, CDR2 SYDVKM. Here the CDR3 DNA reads TGTGCCAGCACAGGGGGCTATGGCTACACCTTC. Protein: CASTGGYGYTF.

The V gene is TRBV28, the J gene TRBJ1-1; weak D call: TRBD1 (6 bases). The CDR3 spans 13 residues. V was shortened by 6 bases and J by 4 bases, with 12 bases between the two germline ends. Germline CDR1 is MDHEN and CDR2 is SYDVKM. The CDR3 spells CASRKTGPTEAFF. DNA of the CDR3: TGTGCCAGCAGAAAAACAGGGCCCACTGAAGCTTTCTTT.

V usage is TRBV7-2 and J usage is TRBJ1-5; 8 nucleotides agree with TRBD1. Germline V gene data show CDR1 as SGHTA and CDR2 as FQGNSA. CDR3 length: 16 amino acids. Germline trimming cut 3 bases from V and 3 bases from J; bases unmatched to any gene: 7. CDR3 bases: TGTGCCAGCAGCTTCCAGGGACAGGTGGACAATCAGCCCCAGCATTTT. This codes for CASSFQGQVDNQPQHF.

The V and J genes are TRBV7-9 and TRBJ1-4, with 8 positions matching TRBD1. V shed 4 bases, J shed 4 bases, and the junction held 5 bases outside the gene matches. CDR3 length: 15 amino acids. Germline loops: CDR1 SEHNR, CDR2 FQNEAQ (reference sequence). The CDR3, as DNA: TGTGCCAGCAGCTCATACAGGGGGGATAATGAAAAACTGTTTTTT. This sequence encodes CASSSYRGDNEKLFF.

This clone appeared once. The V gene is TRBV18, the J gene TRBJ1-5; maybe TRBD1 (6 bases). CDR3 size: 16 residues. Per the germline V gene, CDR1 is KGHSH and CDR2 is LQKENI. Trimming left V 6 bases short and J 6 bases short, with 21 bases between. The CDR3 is CASSGLQGRGSQPQHF. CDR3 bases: TGTGCCAGCTCCGGGTTACAGGGAAGAGGAAGTCAGCCCCAGCATTTT.

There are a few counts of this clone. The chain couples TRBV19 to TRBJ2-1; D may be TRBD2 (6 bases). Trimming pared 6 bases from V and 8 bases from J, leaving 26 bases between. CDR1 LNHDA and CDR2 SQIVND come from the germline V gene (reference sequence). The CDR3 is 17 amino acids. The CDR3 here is CASSWTHGRAREDEQFF. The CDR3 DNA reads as TGTGCCAGTAGCTGGACCCACGGGAGAGCCAGGGAGGATGAGCAGTTCTTC.

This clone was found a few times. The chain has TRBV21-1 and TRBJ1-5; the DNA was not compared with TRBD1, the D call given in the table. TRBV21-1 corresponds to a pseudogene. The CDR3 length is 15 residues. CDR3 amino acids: CASSEQGDSNQPQHF. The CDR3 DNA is TGTGCCAGCAGCGAACAGGGGGACAGCAATCAGCCCCAGCATTTT.

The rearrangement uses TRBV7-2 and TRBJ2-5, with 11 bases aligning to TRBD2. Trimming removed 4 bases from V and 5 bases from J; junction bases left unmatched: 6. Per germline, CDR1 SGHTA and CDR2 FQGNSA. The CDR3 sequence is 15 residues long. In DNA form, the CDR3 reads TGTGCCAGCAGCTCATTAGGACTAGCGGGCGAGACCCAGTACTTC. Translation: CASSSLGLAGETQYF.

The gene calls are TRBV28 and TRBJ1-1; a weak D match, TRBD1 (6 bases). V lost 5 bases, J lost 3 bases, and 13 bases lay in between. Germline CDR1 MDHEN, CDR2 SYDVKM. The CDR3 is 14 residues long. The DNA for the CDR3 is TGTGCCAGCAGTCCAGGGGATGGGTACACTGAAGCTTTCTTT. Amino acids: CASSPGDGYTEAFF.